This T cell receptor (beta chain) was observed in a study of shared clonotypes between healthy human individuals. Study observations and caveats: Shared clonotypes across all four donors exceeded non-shared ones in generation probability. Memory subsets generally showed lower estimated richness than naive subsets. The researchers took only blood, and tissue repertoires probably look different.

This clone was picked up a small number of times. What it binds is not known. Per the study methods: With immunoSEQ giving junction-only sequences and no quality scores, filtering differed. Using immunoSEQ multiplex PCR, the repertoire was profiled, and TCRdb retains in-frame clones only, with some absent. That table furnishes V, J and clone size, whereas the DNA furnished D and trimming. The sample records about 2,500,000 clones, roughly 92% being singletons. V was shortened by 5 bases and J by 1 base, with 20 bases between the two germline ends. Germline CDR1 is LGHNT and CDR2 is FRNRAP. This CDR3 region has 17 residues.

Sequenced input: naive CD4+ T cells sorted from blood. Subset described: CD45RA+ positively selected. The V and J genes are TRBV12-5 and TRBJ1-1, with D perhaps matching TRBD1 (5 bases). The clonotype was recovered from a man aged 18 to 30 in good health. CDR3: CASGPLTRVNSNTEAFF. CDR3 nucleotides: TGTGCTAGTGGTCCTCTGACCAGGGTAAATTCGAACACTGAAGCTTTCTTT.